This T cell receptor (beta chain) derives from a study of preoperative IRX-2 immunotherapy in early breast cancer. This clone was found a few times. Described treatment: preoperative locoregional IRX-2 cytokine immunotherapy. CDR1 is GTSNPN, CDR2 SVGIG, per germline (reference sequence). The CDR3 has 13 amino acids. Trimming shortened V by 5 bases and J by 0 bases, and 8 bases separated the two germline ends. The protocol was immunoSEQ multiplex PCR, while the TCRdb copy is restricted to in-frame clones and leaves out a portion. The sample contains tens of thousands of clones, 82% of which appear only once.

This specimen was lymph node tissue, taken after IRX-2 immunotherapy. The chain has TRBV30 and TRBJ1-5; D gene unclear. The origin of this receptor is a human donor with breast cancer. In DNA form, the CDR3 reads TGTGCCTGGGACAACTATAGCAATCAGCCCCAGCATTTT. The encoded protein is CAWDNYSNQPQHF.